The clone carrying this TCR beta chain appeared a few times. No antigen is known for it. The CDR3 extends over 12 amino acids. The V gene lost 1 base and the J gene lost 7 bases, with 4 bases spanning the gap. The germline V gene encodes CDR1 MGHRA and CDR2 YSYEKL. The data were obtained in a study of cytotoxic CD8 clonotypes in ibrutinib-treated CLL. Assay used: immunoSEQ multiplex PCR; TCRdb lists only in-frame clones, some missing. This sample has 330,000 or so clones, with over 55% found just once. Findings of the study overall: Clonality went up at ibrutinib response and then declined back toward baseline at progression.

The source was PBMCs, collected after 36 months of ibrutinib treatment. The TCR was taken from a human donor with chronic lymphocytic leukemia. The chain joins TRBV4-1 to TRBJ1-4; no definite D call. CDR3 in amino acids: CASSQGSEKLFF. The CDR3 DNA is TGCGCCAGCAGCCAAGGGAGTGAAAAACTGTTTTTT.